Listed below are T cell receptor beta chains from one sample, sequenced in a study of shared clonotypes between healthy human individuals. Only in-frame clones appear in the TCRdb table, and some are missing; sequencing was by immunoSEQ multiplex PCR. The top ten clones hold 1% to 1.5% of a sample with about 2 million clones, about 95% of them seen once. What was sequenced was naive CD8+ T cells sorted from blood. These receptors came from a man aged 18 to 35 in good health. CDR3s include the opening cysteine and the closing phenylalanine or tryptophan. Fields, in order: V gene, clone size, J gene, CDR3 protein. Size is stated for part of the rows, as once, few or many counts, or as a class when the clone is expanded.

V: TRBV6-1; size: .; J: TRBJ2-7; CDR3: CASSELIDTTYEQYF
V: TRBV19; size: .; J: TRBJ1-1; CDR3: CASKWGAFTPGMNTEAFF
V: TRBV28; size: .; J: TRBJ1-1; CDR3: CASSEQGGNTEAFF
V: TRBV7-9; size: .; J: TRBJ2-7; CDR3: CASSLFPSTGDEQYF
V: TRBV5-6; size: .; J: TRBJ2-1; CDR3: CASTLEAAYNEQFF
V: TRBV30; size: .; J: TRBJ2-3; CDR3: CAWSVRGRGPTDTQYF
V: TRBV4-3; size: few; J: TRBJ1-5; CDR3: CASSQATHSNQPQHF
V: TRBV10-3; size: .; J: TRBJ1-5; CDR3: CAISESNRAERPQHF
V: TRBV5-4; size: .; J: TRBJ1-1; CDR3: CASRSGLEAFF
V: TRBV5-4; size: .; J: TRBJ1-2; CDR3: CASSLEVGAGYGYTF
V: TRBV13; size: .; J: TRBJ2-7; CDR3: CASSLRGRGSSNPYEQYF
V: TRBV25-1; size: .; J: TRBJ2-7; CDR3: CASSEPYLERGGWYF
V: TRBV5-4; size: .; J: TRBJ2-7; CDR3: CASSLGRGHSYEQYF
V: TRBV9; size: .; J: TRBJ1-4; CDR3: CASSAGQIVGKLFF
V: TRBV28; size: .; J: TRBJ2-5; CDR3: CASSPGEGTQYF
V: TRBV14; size: .; J: TRBJ1-2; CDR3: CASSPGLYGYTF
V: TRBV5-1; size: .; J: TRBJ2-7; CDR3: CASSPGTPYEQYF
V: TRBV11-3; size: .; J: TRBJ2-1; CDR3: CASSSDRVRNNEQFF
V: TRBV14; size: .; J: TRBJ2-5; CDR3: CASSHSLAGGYQETQYF
V: TRBV2; size: .; J: TRBJ2-1; CDR3: CASSGLAGVNEQFF
V: TRBV11-2; size: .; J: TRBJ2-7; CDR3: CASSLIAGTEQAYEQYF
V: TRBV11-2; size: .; J: TRBJ1-2; CDR3: CASSLTLAGNYGYTF
V: TRBV29-1; size: .; J: TRBJ2-7; CDR3: CSVFGQGRYEQYF
V: TRBV28; size: .; J: TRBJ1-5; CDR3: CASSLVTGSNQPQHF